What follows are 2 T cell receptor beta chains derived from one specimen sequenced in a study of response to subunit inactivated influenza vaccine. Each CDR3 protein is one row after TCRdb ran MiXCR on the RT-PCR reads. The sample has about 540,000 distinct CDR3 sequences; around 15% are singletons. The source was PBMCs from blood, collected 11 to 12 days after vaccination. The receptors come from a man aged 50-59 years who received an inactivated influenza vaccine.

The chain couples TRBV6-2 or TRBV6-3 to TRBJ1-6; 7 nucleotides align to TRBD1. The CDR3 runs to 14 residues. Germline V gives CDR1 MNHEY, CDR2 SVGEGT. V trimming: 6 bases; J trimming: 6 bases; junction bases outside the gene matches: 5. DNA for the CDR3: TGTGCCAGCAGACAGGGGACTCTTAATTCACCCCTCCACTTT. Amino acid sequence: CASRQGTLNSPLHF.

The chain carries TRBV6-2 or TRBV6-3 and TRBJ2-5; possibly TRBD1 for D (5 bases). V lost 7 bases and J lost 5, with 14 bases in between. There are 13 residues in the CDR3. Germline CDR1 and CDR2: MNHEY and SVGEGT. CDR3: CASNTGVWETQYF. The CDR3 region has the DNA TGTGCCAGCAATACAGGAGTTTGGGAGACCCAGTACTTC.